This TCR beta chain was profiled in a study of blood T cell repertoires in COVID-19. In the study overall: Spain, Italy and the United States supplied samples that represented acute and convalescent COVID-19.

Germline assignment: CDR1 LGHDT and CDR2 YNNKEL (reference sequence). Deletions cut 2 bases from V and 1 base from J, with 3 bases between. The CDR3 length is 12 residues. How the authors handled the data: Reference gene primer amplification yielded estimated nucleated cell counts. The protocol was immunoSEQ multiplex PCR, while the TCRdb copy is restricted to in-frame clones and leaves out a portion. V, J and clone size were drawn from that table, and D and trimming were deduced from the DNA. The sample consists of 250,000 to 400,000 clones, approximately 88% of them appearing once. This clone was counted between two and nine times.

Sequencing used peripheral blood. This TCR was recovered from a woman aged 25 to 45 with COVID-19, enrolled during active disease. The chain employs TRBV3-1 (or the pseudogene TRBV3-2) and TRBJ2-7; no clear D gene. CDR3 sequence (DNA): TGTGCCAGCAGCCAACAGTCCTACGAGCAGTACTTC. It translates to CASSQQSYEQYF.